Below are 17 T cell receptor beta chains sequenced from a single sample in a study of T cell changes during pregnancy in multiple sclerosis (dated by TCRdb to the late 2010s). The library was produced with the immunoSEQ multiplex PCR assay. TCRdb took over this immuneACCESS table, retaining in-frame rearrangements with V and J assigned. Such tables are incomplete; in checked studies, under half of the missing clones stem from an unresolved V gene, and the remainder is unexplained. This sample has about 60,000 clones in its table, and about 90% of those were observed once. The biggest ten clones account for about 5.8% of the sample. Sample: peripheral blood, taken in the third trimester of pregnancy. These receptors were collected from a female donor in good health, enrolled as a control in a pregnancy study.

J is TRBJ1-4 and V is TRBV6-6; possibly TRBD1 for D (5 bases). The ends were cut back, 7 bases at V and 4 bases at J, with 16 bases in the middle. This CDR3 has 15 amino acids. Germline values: CDR1 MNHNY, CDR2 SVGAGI (reference sequence). CDR3 DNA: TGTGCCAGCACTCTGGGGGGATTTAATAATGAAAAACTGTTTTTT. Its translation is CASTLGGFNNEKLFF.

J is TRBJ2-1 and V is TRBV13; 8 bases align to TRBD2. The CDR3 consists of 16 residues. Germline V CDR1 and CDR2: PRHDT, FYEKMQ (reference sequence). Trimming removed 5 bases from V and 5 bases from J; junction bases left unmatched: 11. The CDR3 here is CASSPPAGGWDNEQFF. CDR3 sequence (DNA): TGTGCCAGCAGCCCCCCTGCGGGAGGCTGGGACAATGAGCAGTTCTTC.

This clone was seen just once. The CDR3 is CASSPLGANTEAFF. Written as DNA, the CDR3 is TGTGCCAGCTCACCACTGGGGGCAAACACTGAAGCTTTCTTT. The chain is built from TRBV18 and TRBJ1-1, with a possible D match to TRBD1 (6 bases). V lost 1 base, J lost 2 bases, and 8 bases lay in between. Germline V CDR1 and CDR2: KGHSH, LQKENI. The CDR3 runs 14 residues.

This chain joins TRBV9 and TRBJ2-5; 9 bases agree with TRBD2. The germline CDR1 and CDR2 sequences are SGDLS and YYNGEE. CDR3 length: 16 amino acids. Unmatched junction bases numbered 8, after V lost 0 bases and J lost 5 bases. Here the CDR3 DNA reads TGTGCCAGCAGCGTAGCGGCTAGCGGGGCGGGGGAGACCCAGTACTTC. Translating gives CASSVAASGAGETQYF.

The CDR3 DNA reads TGTGCCAGCAGCTTAGCGCGGTCGGGGAACACTGAAGCTTTCTTT. Translated, it gives CASSLARSGNTEAFF. The V gene is TRBV7-2, the J gene TRBJ1-1; no definite D call. The CDR3 consists of 15 residues. V lost 0 bases to trimming and J lost 1 base, with 9 bases between them. The V gene's germline CDR1 is SGHTA and CDR2 FQGNSA.

The chain combines TRBV7-2 with TRBJ2-7; D call uncertain. The germline V and J ends were trimmed by 5 bases and 0 bases, with 5 bases remaining between them. Germline-derived CDR1 and CDR2 are SGHTA and FQGNSA. The CDR3 length is 12 residues. The CDR3 sequence is CASSISSYEQYF. CDR3 in DNA: TGTGCCAGCAGCATATCCTCCTACGAGCAGTACTTC.

Regarding this clone: One end of the junction does not line up with germline, which may come from a read error. This sample also contains other DNA sequences that code for the same CDR3. The V call is TRBV5-1, the J call TRBJ2-7, with 12 bases lining up with TRBD1. From germline, CDR1 is SGHRS and CDR2 YFSETQ. CDR3 size: 16 residues. For the CDR3, the DNA is TGCGCCAGCAGCCAGGGGGGACAGGGGGCTACCTACGAGCAGTATTTC. It is translated as CASSQGGQGATYEQYF.

The V and J genes are TRBV30 and TRBJ2-3, with 7 bases fitting TRBD2. CDR1 is GTSNPN and CDR2 is SVGIG in the germline V gene (reference sequence). This CDR3 comprises 14 residues. The V segment lost 2 bases and the J segment 7 bases; nucleotides outside the gene matches: 9. In DNA, the CDR3 is TGTGCCTGGAGTTACGGGGGGACGGTAAATACGCAGTATTTT. Protein product: CAWSYGGTVNTQYF.

V and J are TRBV19 and TRBJ2-3; 9 bases are shared with TRBD2. Germline loops: CDR1 LNHDA, CDR2 SQIVND (reference sequence). V was pared by 1 base and J by 6 bases, with 5 bases of the junction left unmatched. The CDR3 contains 15 residues. CDR3 amino acids: CASSIASGIGDTQYF. CDR3 nucleotides: TGTGCCAGTAGTATAGCTAGCGGGATTGGGGATACGCAGTATTTT.

V is TRBV9 and J is TRBJ2-1; TRBD2 matches 10 bases. V gave up 4 bases and J gave up 5 bases; unmatched junction bases: 9. This CDR3 has 16 amino acids. CDR1 and CDR2 from the germline V gene are SGDLS and YYNGEE. The DNA of the CDR3 is TGTGCCAGCAGCCCTCGCCTTGGACTAGCGGACAATGAGCAGTTCTTC. Its protein product is CASSPRLGLADNEQFF.

This rearrangement joins TRBV4-2 to TRBJ1-2, with no clear D. This CDR3 comprises 13 residues. CDR1 is LGHNA and CDR2 is YNFKEQ in the germline V gene. Trimming took 0 bases from V and 9 from J, leaving 11 bases between them. CDR3 in amino acids: CASSQDTGRRYTF. The CDR3, as DNA: TGTGCCAGCAGCCAAGATACGGGTAGGCGCTACACCTTC.

This chain connects TRBV19 to TRBJ2-1, with TRBD2 identical over 8 bases. Trimming at V came to 5 bases and at J to 8 bases, leaving 8 bases not matched to a gene. The CDR3 runs 14 residues. Germline V lookup: CDR1 LNHDA, CDR2 SQIVND (reference sequence). CDR3 protein: CASSAGLAVDEQFF. The CDR3 DNA reads TGTGCCAGTAGTGCCGGACTAGCCGTGGATGAGCAGTTCTTC.

In its sample, this clone was seen once. The genes are TRBV7-2 and TRBJ2-3, with D maybe TRBD1 (5 bases). This CDR3 spans 14 amino acids. V lost 3 bases, J lost 0 bases, and 7 bases lay in between. The germline gives CDR1 SGHTA, CDR2 FQGNSA. The CDR3 loop reads CASSFTGSTDTQYF. The CDR3 DNA reads as TGTGCCAGCAGCTTTACAGGAAGCACAGATACGCAGTATTTT.

The CDR3 here is CASSQAGLGTDTQYF. The CDR3 bases are TGCGCCAGCAGCCAAGCAGGGCTGGGAACAGATACGCAGTATTTT. The chain combines TRBV4-3 with TRBJ2-3; perhaps TRBD1 as D (5 bases). Germline CDR1 and CDR2: LGHNA and YSLEER. CDR3 length equals 15 residues. The V end lost 1 base, the J end lost 3 bases, and 11 bases lay between the germline ends.

This clone was counted once. The rearrangement joins TRBV5-6 to TRBJ1-5; TRBD1 matches 7 bases. V shed 4 bases, J shed 3 bases, and the junction held 4 bases outside the gene matches. Germline V gene data show CDR1 as SGHDT and CDR2 as YYEEEE. This CDR3 has 14 amino acids. CDR3: CASSPGTDNQPQHF. CDR3 DNA sequence: TGTGCCAGCAGCCCTGGGACAGACAATCAGCCCCAGCATTTT.

The V gene is TRBV30, the J gene TRBJ2-1; 8 positions match TRBD1. The V gene end was trimmed by 1 base and the J gene end by 7 bases; junction bases not matched to a gene: 6. The CDR3 covers 14 residues. The germline V gene has CDR1 GTSNPN and CDR2 SVGIG (reference sequence). The CDR3 bases are TGTGCCTGGAGTGGGACAGGGATTACGAATGAGCAGTTCTTC. Its translation is CAWSGTGITNEQFF.

J is TRBJ1-2 and V is TRBV28; no clear D gene. Looked up from germline, CDR1 is MDHEN and CDR2 is SYDVKM. Trimming left V 1 base short and J 6 bases short, with 12 bases between. The CDR3 runs 14 residues. The CDR3 sequence is CASSLYTGRDGYTF. CDR3 nucleotide sequence: TGTGCCAGCAGTTTATACACGGGGAGGGATGGCTACACCTTC.